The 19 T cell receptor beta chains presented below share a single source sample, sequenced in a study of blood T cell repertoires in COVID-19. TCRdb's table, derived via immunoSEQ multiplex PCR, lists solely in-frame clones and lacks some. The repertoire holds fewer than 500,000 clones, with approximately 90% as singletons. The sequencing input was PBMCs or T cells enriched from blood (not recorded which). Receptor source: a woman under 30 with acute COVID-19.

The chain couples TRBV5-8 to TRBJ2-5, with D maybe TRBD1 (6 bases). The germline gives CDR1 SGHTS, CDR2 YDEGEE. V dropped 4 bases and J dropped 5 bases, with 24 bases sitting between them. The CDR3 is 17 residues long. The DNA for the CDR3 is TGTGCCAGCAGCCACCCGACTTGGAACAGGGAACGGGAGACCCAGTACTTC. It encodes CASSHPTWNRERETQYF.

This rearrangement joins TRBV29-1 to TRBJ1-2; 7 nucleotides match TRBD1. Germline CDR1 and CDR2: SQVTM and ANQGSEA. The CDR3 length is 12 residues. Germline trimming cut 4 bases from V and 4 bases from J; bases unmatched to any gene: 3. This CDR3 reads CSVAGGAYGYTF. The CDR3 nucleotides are TGCAGCGTTGCAGGGGGAGCCTATGGCTACACCTTC. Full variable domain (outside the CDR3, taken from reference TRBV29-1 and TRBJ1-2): SAVISQKPSRDICQRGTSLTIQCQVDSQVTMMFWYRQQPGQSLTLIATANQGSEATYESGFVIDKFPISRPNLTFSTLTVSNMSPEDSSIYLCSVAGGAYGYTFGSGTRLTVV.

CDR3 residues: CASSRSPGYEETQYF. The CDR3 DNA reads TGTGCCAGCTCACGTAGCCCAGGGTATGAAGAGACCCAGTACTTC. This chain links TRBV18 with TRBJ2-5, with a weak D call TRBD1 (5 bases). CDR1 KGHSH and CDR2 LQKENI come from the germline V gene. This CDR3 comprises 15 residues. Trimming cost V 4 bases and J 3 bases, with 15 bases left between them.

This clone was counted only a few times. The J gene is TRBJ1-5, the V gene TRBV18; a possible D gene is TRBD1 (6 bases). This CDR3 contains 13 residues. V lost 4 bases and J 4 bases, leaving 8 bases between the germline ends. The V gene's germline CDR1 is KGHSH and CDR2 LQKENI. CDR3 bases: TGTGCCAGCTCACTAGACAGGAATCAGCCCCAGCATTTT. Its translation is CASSLDRNQPQHF.

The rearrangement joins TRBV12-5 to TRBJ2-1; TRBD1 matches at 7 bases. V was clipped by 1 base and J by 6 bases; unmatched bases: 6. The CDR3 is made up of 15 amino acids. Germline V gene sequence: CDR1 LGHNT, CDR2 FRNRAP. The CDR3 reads CASGLDRGVSNEQFF. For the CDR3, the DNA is TGTGCTAGTGGTTTGGACAGGGGCGTCAGCAATGAGCAGTTCTTC.

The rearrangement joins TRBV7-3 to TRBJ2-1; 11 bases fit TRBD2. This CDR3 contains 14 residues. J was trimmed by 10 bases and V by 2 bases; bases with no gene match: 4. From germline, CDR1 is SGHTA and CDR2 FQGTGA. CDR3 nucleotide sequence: TGTGCCAGCAGCTTAGGGCTAGCGGGGGGCGAGCAGTTCTTC. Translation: CASSLGLAGGEQFF. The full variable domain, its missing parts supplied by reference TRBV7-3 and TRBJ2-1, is GAGVSQTPSNKVTEKGKYVELRCDPISGHTALYWYRQSLGQGPEFLIYFQGTGAADDSGLPNDRFFAVRPEGSVSTLKIQRTERGDSAVYLCASSLGLAGGEQFFGPGTRLTVL.

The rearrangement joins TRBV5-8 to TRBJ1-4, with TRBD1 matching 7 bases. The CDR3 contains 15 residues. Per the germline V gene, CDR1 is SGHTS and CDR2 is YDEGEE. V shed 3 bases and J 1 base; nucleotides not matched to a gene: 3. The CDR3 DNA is TGTGCCAGCAGCTGGGGACAGCAAACTAATGAAAAACTGTTTTTT. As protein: CASSWGQQTNEKLFF.

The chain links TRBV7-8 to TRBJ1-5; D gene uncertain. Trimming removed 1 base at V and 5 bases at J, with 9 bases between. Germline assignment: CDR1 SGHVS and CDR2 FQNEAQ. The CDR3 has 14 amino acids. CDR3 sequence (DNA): TGTGCCAGCAGCTTAGAAGGGAGGGATCAGCCCCAGCATTTT. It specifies CASSLEGRDQPQHF.

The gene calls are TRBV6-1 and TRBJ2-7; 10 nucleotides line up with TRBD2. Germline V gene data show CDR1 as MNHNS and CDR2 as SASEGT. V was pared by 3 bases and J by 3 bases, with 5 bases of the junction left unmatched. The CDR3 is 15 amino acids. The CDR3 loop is CASSDTGTSVYEQYF. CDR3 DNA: TGTGCCAGCAGTGACACCGGGACTAGCGTCTACGAGCAGTACTTC.

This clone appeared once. The CDR3 DNA is TGTGCCAGCAGTTCTGCGAAGTATTTAGCCAAAAACATTCAGTACTTC. Residues: CASSSAKYLAKNIQYF. The V and J genes are TRBV27 and TRBJ2-4; D unclear. This CDR3 has 16 residues. From germline, CDR1 is MNHEY and CDR2 SMNVEV (reference sequence). The germline V and J ends were trimmed by 4 bases and 0 bases, with 13 bases remaining between them.

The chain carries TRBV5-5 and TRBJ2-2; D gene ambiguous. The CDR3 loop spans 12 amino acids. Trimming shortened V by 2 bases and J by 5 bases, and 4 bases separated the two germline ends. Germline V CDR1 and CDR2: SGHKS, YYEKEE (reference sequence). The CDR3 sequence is CASSFETGELFF. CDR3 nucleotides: TGTGCCAGCAGCTTCGAGACCGGGGAGCTGTTTTTT. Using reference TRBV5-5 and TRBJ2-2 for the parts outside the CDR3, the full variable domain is DAGVTQSPTHLIKTRGQQVTLRCSPISGHKSVSWYQQVLGQGPQFIFQYYEKEERGRGNFPDRFSARQFPNYSSELNVNALLLGDSALYLCASSFETGELFFGEGSRLTVL.

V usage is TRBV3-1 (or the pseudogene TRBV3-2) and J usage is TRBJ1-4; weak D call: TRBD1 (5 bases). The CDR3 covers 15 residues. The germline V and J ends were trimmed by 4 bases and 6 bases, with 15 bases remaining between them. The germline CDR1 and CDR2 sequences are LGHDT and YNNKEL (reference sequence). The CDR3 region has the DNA TGTGCCAGCAGCCCTCAGGGCAGGGCTGATGAAAAACTGTTTTTT. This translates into CASSPQGRADEKLFF.

For the CDR3, the DNA is TGTGCCATCTCATCCAACACCGGGGAGCTGTTTTTT. Residues: CAISSNTGELFF. The chain carries TRBV10-3 and TRBJ2-2; D not certain. Trimming stripped 8 bases from V and 2 bases from J, with 6 bases between. CDR1 ENHRY and CDR2 SYGVKD come from the germline V gene. The CDR3 is 12 amino acids.

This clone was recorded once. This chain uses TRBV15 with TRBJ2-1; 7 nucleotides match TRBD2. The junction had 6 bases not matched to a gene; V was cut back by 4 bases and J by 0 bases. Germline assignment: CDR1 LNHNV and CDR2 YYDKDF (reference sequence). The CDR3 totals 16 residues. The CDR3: CATSTQAGRSYNEQFF. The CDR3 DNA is TGTGCCACCAGCACCCAAGCGGGACGCTCCTACAATGAGCAGTTCTTC.

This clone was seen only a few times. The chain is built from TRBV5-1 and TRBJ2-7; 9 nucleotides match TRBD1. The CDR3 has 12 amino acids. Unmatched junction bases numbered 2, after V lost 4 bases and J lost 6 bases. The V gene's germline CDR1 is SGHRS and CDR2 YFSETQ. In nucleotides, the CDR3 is TGCGCCAGCAGCCGGGACAGGGCCGAGCAGTACTTC. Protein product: CASSRDRAEQYF.

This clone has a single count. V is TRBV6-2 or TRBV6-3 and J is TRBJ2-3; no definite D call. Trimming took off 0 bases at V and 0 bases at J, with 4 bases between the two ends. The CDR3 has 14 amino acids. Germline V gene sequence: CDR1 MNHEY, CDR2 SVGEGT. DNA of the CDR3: TGTGCCAGCAGTTACTCGACTAGCACAGATACGCAGTATTTT. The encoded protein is CASSYSTSTDTQYF.

The CDR3 coding sequence is TGTGCCAGCAGCGTAGCTCAGGGTGGAAACACCATATATTTT. This gives the protein CASSVAQGGNTIYF. V is TRBV9 and J is TRBJ1-3; TRBD1 might be the D (5 bases). Germline assignment: CDR1 SGDLS and CDR2 YYNGEE. CDR3 length: 14 residues. V was shortened by 0 bases and J by 3 bases, with 7 bases between the two germline ends.

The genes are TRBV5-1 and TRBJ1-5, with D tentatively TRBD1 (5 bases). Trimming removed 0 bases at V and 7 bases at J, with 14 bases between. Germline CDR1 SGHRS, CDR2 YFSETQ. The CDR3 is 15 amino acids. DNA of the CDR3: TGCGCCAGCAGCTTGGAGGGAGGAGAGGGGCAGCCCCAGCATTTT. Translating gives CASSLEGGEGQPQHF.

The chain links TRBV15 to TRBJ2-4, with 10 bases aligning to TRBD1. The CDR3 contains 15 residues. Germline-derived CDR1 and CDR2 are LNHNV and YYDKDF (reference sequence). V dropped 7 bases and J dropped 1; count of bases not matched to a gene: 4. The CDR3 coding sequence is TGTGCCACCATGGACAGGGGGAGGGCCAAAAACATTCAGTACTTC. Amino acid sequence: CATMDRGRAKNIQYF.